Detailed here is one T cell receptor (beta chain). A read error may be the cause here, since a much bigger clone is one base away. The data stem from a study of metastatic and nonmetastatic thyroid tumors. The wider study: Peripheral blood and tumor or nodule samples from malignant and benign thyroid patients were compared.

The CDR3 length is 14 residues. The germline gives CDR1 SGDLS, CDR2 YYNGEE. Thyroid surgery was preceded by no treatment in any patient. From the PCR reads, TCRdb re-called clones with MiXCR. In the table there are about 69,000 clones, over 12% of which are singletons. The sample taken for sequencing was blood. The chain joins TRBV9 to TRBJ2-3; D not resolved. The sequence was collected from a male donor with papillary thyroid cancer or a benign thyroid nodule (not recorded which). Some clones in this sample may be carry-over from other donors' samples. CDR3 in amino acids: CVSSVDGQSDTQYF. The CDR3 DNA is TGTGTCAGCAGCGTAGACGGTCAGTCCGATACGCAGTATTTT. The whole variable domain, filled in from reference TRBV9 and TRBJ2-3, reads DSGVTQTPKHLITATGQRVTLRCSPRSGDLSVYWYQQSLDQGLQFLIQYYNGEERAKGNILERFSAQQFPDLHSELNLSSLELGDSALYFCVSSVDGQSDTQYFGPGTRLTVL.